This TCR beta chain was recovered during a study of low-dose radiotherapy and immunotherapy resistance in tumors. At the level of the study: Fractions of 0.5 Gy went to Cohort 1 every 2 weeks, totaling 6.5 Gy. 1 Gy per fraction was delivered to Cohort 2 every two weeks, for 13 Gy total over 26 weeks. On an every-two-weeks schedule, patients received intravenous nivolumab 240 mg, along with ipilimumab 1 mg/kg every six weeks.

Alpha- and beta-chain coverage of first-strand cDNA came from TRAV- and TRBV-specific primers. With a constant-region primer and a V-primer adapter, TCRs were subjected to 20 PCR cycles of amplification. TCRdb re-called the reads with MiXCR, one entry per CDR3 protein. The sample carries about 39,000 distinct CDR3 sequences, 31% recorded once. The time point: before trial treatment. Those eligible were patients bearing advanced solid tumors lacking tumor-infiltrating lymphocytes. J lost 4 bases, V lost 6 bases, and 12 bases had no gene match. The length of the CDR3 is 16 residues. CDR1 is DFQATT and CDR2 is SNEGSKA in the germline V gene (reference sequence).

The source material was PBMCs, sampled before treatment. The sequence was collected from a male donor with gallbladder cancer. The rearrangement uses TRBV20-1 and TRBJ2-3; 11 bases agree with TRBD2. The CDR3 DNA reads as TGCAGTGCCCAGAGGGTAGCGGGAGGGAACCCAGATACGCAGTATTTT. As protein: CSAQRVAGGNPDTQYF.